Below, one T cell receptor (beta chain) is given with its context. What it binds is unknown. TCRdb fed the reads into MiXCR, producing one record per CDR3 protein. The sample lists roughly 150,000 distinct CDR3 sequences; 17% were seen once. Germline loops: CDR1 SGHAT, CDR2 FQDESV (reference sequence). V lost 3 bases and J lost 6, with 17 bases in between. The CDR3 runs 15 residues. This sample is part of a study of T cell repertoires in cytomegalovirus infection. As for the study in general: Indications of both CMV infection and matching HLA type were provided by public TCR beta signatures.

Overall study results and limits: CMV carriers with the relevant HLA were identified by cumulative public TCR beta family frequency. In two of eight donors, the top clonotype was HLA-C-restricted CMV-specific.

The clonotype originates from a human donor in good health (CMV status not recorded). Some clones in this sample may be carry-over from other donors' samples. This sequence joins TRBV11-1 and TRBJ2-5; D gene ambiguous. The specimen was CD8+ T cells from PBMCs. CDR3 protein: CASSFQSDVLQTQYF. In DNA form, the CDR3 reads TGTGCCAGCAGCTTTCAATCCGACGTCCTTCAGACCCAGTACTTC.